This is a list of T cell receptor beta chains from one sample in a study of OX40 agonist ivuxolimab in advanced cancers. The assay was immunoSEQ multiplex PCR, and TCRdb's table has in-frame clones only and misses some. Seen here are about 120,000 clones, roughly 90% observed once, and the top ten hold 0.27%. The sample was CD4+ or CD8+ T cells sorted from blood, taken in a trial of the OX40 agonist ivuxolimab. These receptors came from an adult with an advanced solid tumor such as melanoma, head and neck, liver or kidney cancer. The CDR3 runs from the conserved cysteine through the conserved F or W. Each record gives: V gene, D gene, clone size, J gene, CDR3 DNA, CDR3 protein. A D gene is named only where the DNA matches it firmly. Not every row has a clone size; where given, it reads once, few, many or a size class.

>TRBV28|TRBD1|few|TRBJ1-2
TGTGCCAGCAGTTCCCCCGGGACAGGGGGCAGTGGCTACACCTTC
CASSSPGTGGSGYTF
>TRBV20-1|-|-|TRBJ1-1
TGCAGTGCTAGCCCTGGTTCTGGAGCTTTCTTT
CSASPGSGAFF
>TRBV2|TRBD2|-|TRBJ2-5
TGTGCCAGCAGCGTCGGGGGGGAAGGGACCCAGTACTTC
CASSVGGEGTQYF
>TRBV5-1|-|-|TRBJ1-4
TGCGCCAGCGGGCCCACCGGGACCTCCTCCGAAAAACTGTTTTTT
CASGPTGTSSEKLFF
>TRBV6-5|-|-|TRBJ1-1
TGTGCCAGCAGTTACCGAGGGTCCCGCACTGAAGCTTTCTTT
CASSYRGSRTEAFF
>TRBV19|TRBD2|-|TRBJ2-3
TGTGCCAGTAGTAGCGGGAGAACAGATACGCAGTATTTT
CASSSGRTDTQYF
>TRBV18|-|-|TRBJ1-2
TGTGCCAGCTCACCACCGGGCCCCCTTAACTATGGCTACACCTTC
CASSPPGPLNYGYTF
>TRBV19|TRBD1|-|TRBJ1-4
TGTGCCAGTACCACCTCCAGGGGGCGTAATGAAAAACTGTTTTTT
CASTTSRGRNEKLFF
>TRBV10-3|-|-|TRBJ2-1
TGTGCCATCAGTGATAGTCATAGTGAACCCACCTTCCGGAATGAGCAGTTCTTC
CAISDSHSEPTFRNEQFF
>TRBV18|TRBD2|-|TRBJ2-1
TGTGCCAGCCGCCGTCAGTCCAGCGGGATTAACAATGAGCAGTTCTTC
CASRRQSSGINNEQFF
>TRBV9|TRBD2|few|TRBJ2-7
TGTGCCAGCAGCGTGGGTATAGCGGGCCTCTACGAGCAGTACTTC
CASSVGIAGLYEQYF
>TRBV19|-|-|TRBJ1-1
TGTGCCAGCTCTTATGTGAACACTGAAGCTTTCTTT
CASSYVNTEAFF
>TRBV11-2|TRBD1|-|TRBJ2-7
TGTGCCAGCAGCTCCCGGACAGGGAGCAACGAGCAGTACTTC
CASSSRTGSNEQYF
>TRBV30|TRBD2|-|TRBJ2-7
TGTGCCTGGAGGCCTAGGTCTAGCGGGGGGGAGCACGAGCAGTACTTC
CAWRPRSSGGEHEQYF
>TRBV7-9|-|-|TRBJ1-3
TGTGCCAGCGAGACCATATATTTT
CASETIYF
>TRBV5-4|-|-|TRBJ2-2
TGTGCCAGCAGCTGGGGCAGGGCTGACACCGGGGAGCTGTTTTTT
CASSWGRADTGELFF
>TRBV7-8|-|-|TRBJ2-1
TGTGCCAGCAGCTTAGCGATGAACGGTGAGCAGTTCTTC
CASSLAMNGEQFF
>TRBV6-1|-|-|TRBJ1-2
TGTGCCAGCAAGAAGGAGGGGGATAATGGCTACACCTTC
CASKKEGDNGYTF
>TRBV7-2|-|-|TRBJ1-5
TGTGCCAGCAGCTTAAATCAGGGGACTCAGCCCCAGCATTTT
CASSLNQGTQPQHF
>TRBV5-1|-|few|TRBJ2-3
TGCGCCAGCAGCTTGGGGCGACATTCGATAGATACGCAGTATTTT
CASSLGRHSIDTQYF
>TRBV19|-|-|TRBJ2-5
TGTGCCAGTAGTATAACAGCCAACCAAGAGACCCAGTACTTC
CASSITANQETQYF
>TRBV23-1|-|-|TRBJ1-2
TGCGCCAGCAGTCAAAATCTCCAGGCTTGGGTTTCAAAAGCTACCTATGGCTACACCTTC
CASSQNLQAWVSKATYGYTF
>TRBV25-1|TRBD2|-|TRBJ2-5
TGTGCCAGCAGTGAATACGCGGGAGGGCCCGAGACCCAGTACTTC
CASSEYAGGPETQYF
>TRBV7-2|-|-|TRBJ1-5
TGTGCCAGCAGCTTAGGGGTGGGAAGCAATCAGCCCCAGCATTTT
CASSLGVGSNQPQHF
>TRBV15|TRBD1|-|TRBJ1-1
TGTGCCACCAGCAACGCCAGGGGGACTGAAGCTTTCTTT
CATSNARGTEAFF
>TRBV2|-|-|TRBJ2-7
TGTGCCAGCAGTGAAGCGTTCCCCGCCGAGCAGTACTTC
CASSEAFPAEQYF
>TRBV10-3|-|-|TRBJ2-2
TGTGCCATCAGACCAGGGGACGGGGAGCTGTTTTTT
CAIRPGDGELFF
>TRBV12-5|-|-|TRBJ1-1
TGTGCTAGTGGTTTGGCCATCAGCACTGAAGCTTTCTTT
CASGLAISTEAFF
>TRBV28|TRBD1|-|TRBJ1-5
TGTGCCAGCAGCCAAATCGGACAGGGGGTTGGCAGCAATCAGCCCCAGCATTTT
CASSQIGQGVGSNQPQHF
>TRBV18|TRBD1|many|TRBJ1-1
TGTGCCAGCTCCCCATCTTCGACCGGGGGACAGGGGAAAGCTTTCTTT
CASSPSSTGGQGKAFF
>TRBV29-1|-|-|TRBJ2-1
TGCAGCGTTGACAGGGTCCCCCTCAATGAGCAGTTCTTC
CSVDRVPLNEQFF
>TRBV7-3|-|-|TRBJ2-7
TGTGCCAGCAGCCCAAGGGGGGGAGAACCCGCCTACGAGCAGTACTTC
CASSPRGGEPAYEQYF
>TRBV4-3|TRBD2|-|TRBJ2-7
TGCGCCAGCAGCCAAGATACTAGCGGGGGAAGCGAGCAGTACTTC
CASSQDTSGGSEQYF
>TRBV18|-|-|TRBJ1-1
TGTGCCAGCTCACCCTATCCTACAGCGCAGGATACAATTGGGGCTTTCTTT
CASSPYPTAQDTIGAFF
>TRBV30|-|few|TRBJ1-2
TGTGCCTGGAGTAGCCAGGTGAGAGGCTACACCTTC
CAWSSQVRGYTF
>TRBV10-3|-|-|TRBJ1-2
TGTGCCATCAGTGAGGCCCCGGGCTATGGCTACACCTTC
CAISEAPGYGYTF
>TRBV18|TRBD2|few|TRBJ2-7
TGTGCCAGCTCACCAGGGACTATCCACGAGCAGTACTTC
CASSPGTIHEQYF
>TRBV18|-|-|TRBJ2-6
TGTGCCAGCTCGGTCTCTTTAGCGGACTCTGGGGCCAACGTCCTGACTTTC
CASSVSLADSGANVLTF
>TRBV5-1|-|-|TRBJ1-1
TGCGCCAGCAGTCAGAACACTGAAGCTTTCTTT
CASSQNTEAFF
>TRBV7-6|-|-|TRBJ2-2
TGTGCCAGCAGCTCGGGACTGAACACCGGGGAGCTGTTTTTT
CASSSGLNTGELFF
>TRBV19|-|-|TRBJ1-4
TGTGCCAGTACCCTGGACGCGACTAATGAAAAACTGTTTTTT
CASTLDATNEKLFF
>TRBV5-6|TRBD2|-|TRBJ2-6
TGTGCCAGCAGCTTTGCGGGGGACGTATACTCTGGGGCCAACGTCCTGACTTTC
CASSFAGDVYSGANVLTF
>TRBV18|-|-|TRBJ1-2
TGTGCCAGCTCACCACGCGGAGTCGACGGGTATGGCTACACCTTC
CASSPRGVDGYGYTF
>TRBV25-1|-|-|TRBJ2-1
TGTGCCAGCAGGAGCTACAATGAGCAGTTCTTC
CASRSYNEQFF
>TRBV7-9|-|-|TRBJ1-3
TGTGCCAGCAGCTTATTGGGAAACACCATATATTTT
CASSLLGNTIYF
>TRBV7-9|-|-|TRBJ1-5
TGTGCCAGCAGCTTATCGACGGGCAATCAGCCCCAGCATTTT
CASSLSTGNQPQHF